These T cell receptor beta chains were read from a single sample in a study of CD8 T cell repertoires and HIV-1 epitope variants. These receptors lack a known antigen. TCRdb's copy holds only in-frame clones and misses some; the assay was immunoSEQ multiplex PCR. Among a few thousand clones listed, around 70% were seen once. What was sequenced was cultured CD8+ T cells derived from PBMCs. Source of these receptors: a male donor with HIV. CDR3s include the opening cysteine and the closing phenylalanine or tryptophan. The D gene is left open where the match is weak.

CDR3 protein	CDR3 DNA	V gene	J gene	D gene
CASSLRLDSYNEQFF	TGTGCCAGCAGCTTAAGACTGGACTCCTACAATGAGCAGTTCTTC	TRBV7-9	TRBJ2-1	.
CASSFRNSYEQYF	TGTGCCAGCAGCTTTCGGAACTCCTACGAGCAGTACTTC	TRBV5-6	TRBJ2-7	.
CASLTGYNEQFF	TGTGCCAGCCTAACGGGATACAATGAGCAGTTCTTC	TRBV28	TRBJ2-1	.
CASSYVDSREQFF	TGTGCCAGCAGTTACGTGGACAGCCGGGAGCAGTTCTTC	TRBV6-5	TRBJ2-1	.
CASSSTGAEAFF	TGTGCCAGCAGTTCCACGGGGGCTGAAGCTTTCTTT	TRBV6-5	TRBJ1-1	.
CASSPTRTDVVSLAF	TGTGCCAGCAGTCCCACACGGACGGACGTTGTCTCTTTAGCTTTT	TRBV28	TRBJ1-6	.
CASSLVAGEDNGELFF	TGTGCCAGCAGCTTGGTAGCGGGAGAAGATAACGGGGAGCTGTTTTTT	TRBV5-6	TRBJ2-2	TRBD2
CASSEGTVYEQYF	TGTGCCAGCAGTGAAGGGACAGTCTACGAGCAGTACTTC	TRBV2	TRBJ2-7	.
CASSPGQVGYNEQFF	TGTGCCAGCAGCCCGGGACAGGTGGGTTACAATGAGCAGTTCTTC	TRBV7-3	TRBJ2-1	TRBD1
CASSLLAGSYNEQFF	TGTGCCAGCAGCTTACTGGCAGGGTCCTACAATGAGCAGTTCTTC	TRBV7-9	TRBJ2-1	.
CASRLGTYSYNEQFF	TGCGCCAGCAGACTAGGGACATACTCCTACAATGAGCAGTTCTTC	TRBV4-1	TRBJ2-1	.
CASDLRGVGEAFF	TGTGCCAGCGATCTGAGAGGAGTTGGAGAAGCTTTCTTT	TRBV11-1	TRBJ1-1	.